Below are 25 T cell receptor beta chains sequenced from a single sample in a study of blood T cell repertoires in COVID-19. This table comes from immunoSEQ multiplex PCR, and its TCRdb copy is limited to in-frame clones, with some not included. The sample yields tens of thousands of clones, roughly 89% seen once. The sequencing input was peripheral blood. The receptor set was obtained from a man aged 60-69 years with COVID-19, enrolled during active disease.

This clone was recorded only once. This rearrangement joins TRBV5-4 to TRBJ2-5; the D gene is possibly TRBD1 (5 bases). The germline CDR1 and CDR2 sequences are SGHNT and YYREEE (reference sequence). This CDR3 comprises 13 residues. The germline V and J ends were trimmed by 4 bases and 2 bases, with 9 bases remaining between them. For the CDR3, the DNA is TGTGCCAGCAGCGTCGGACAACAAGAGACCCAGTACTTC. It specifies CASSVGQQETQYF.

The V and J genes are TRBV7-9 and TRBJ2-3; TRBD2 matches 10 bases. Germline V gene lookup returns CDR1 SEHNR and CDR2 FQNEAQ (reference sequence). V was clipped by 3 bases and J by 6 bases; unmatched bases: 6. The CDR3 is made up of 15 amino acids. CDR3 protein: CASSFLAGAGDTQYF. CDR3 nucleotides: TGTGCCAGCAGCTTTCTAGCGGGAGCAGGGGATACGCAGTATTTT. The full variable domain, in which reference TRBV7-9 and TRBJ2-3 provide the parts outside the CDR3, is DTGVSQNPRHKITKRGQNVTFRCDPISEHNRLYWYRQTLGQGPEFLTYFQNEAQLEKSRLLSDRFSAERPKGSFSTLEIQRTEQGDSAMYLCASSFLAGAGDTQYFGPGTRLTVL.

V and J are TRBV28 and TRBJ1-4, with 7 bases lining up with TRBD1. The CDR3 consists of 13 residues. Germline V gene sequence: CDR1 MDHEN, CDR2 SYDVKM. V shed 7 bases and J 6 bases; nucleotides not matched to a gene: 5. CDR3: CASKRQGDEKLFF. CDR3 nucleotide sequence: TGTGCCAGCAAGAGACAGGGTGATGAAAAACTGTTTTTT.

This clone was found once. The rearrangement joins TRBV10-3 to TRBJ2-3; D perhaps matches TRBD2 (5 bases). CDR3 length equals 13 residues. CDR1 and CDR2 from the germline V gene are ENHRY and SYGVKD. V was cut by 11 bases and J by 0 bases, with 12 bases left in between. For the CDR3, the DNA is TGTGCCGCCTCGGCGGGTAGCACAGATACGCAGTATTTT. Amino acids: CAASAGSTDTQYF.

CDR3 coding DNA: TGCGCCAGCAGCCAACGACTATTACCGAACACCGGGGAGCTGTTTTTT. This codes for CASSQRLLPNTGELFF. The J gene is TRBJ2-2, the V gene TRBV4-1; D is possibly TRBD2 (5 bases). Germline V gene sequence: CDR1 MGHRA, CDR2 YSYEKL. V was cut by 2 bases and J by 0 bases, with 10 bases left in between. This CDR3 spans 16 amino acids.

In this sample, this clone turned up a few times. The CDR3 nucleotides are TGTGCCAGCAGCGTAGCGACTACCTCCTACAATGAGCAGTTCTTC. Translation: CASSVATTSYNEQFF. This chain links TRBV9 with TRBJ2-1; maybe TRBD2 (5 bases). This CDR3 region has 15 residues. The germline V gene has CDR1 SGDLS and CDR2 YYNGEE. V was shortened by 0 bases and J by 0 bases, with 7 bases between the two germline ends.

The CDR3, as DNA: TGTGCCAGCAGCTTAGCGGGAGCTGGGGCCAACGTCCTGACTTTC. Translated, it gives CASSLAGAGANVLTF. The chain couples TRBV6-2 or TRBV6-3 to TRBJ2-6, with TRBD2 identical over 9 bases. The CDR3 has 15 amino acids. Trimming cost V 6 bases and J 2 bases; bases outside gene matches: 2. Germline V gene sequence: CDR1 MNHEY, CDR2 SVGEGT.

The J gene is TRBJ2-1, the V gene TRBV19, with D tentatively TRBD2 (6 bases). Trimming removed 7 bases from V and 7 bases from J, with 17 bases in between. Germline V gene data show CDR1 as LNHDA and CDR2 as SQIVND (reference sequence). The CDR3 extends over 14 amino acids. The CDR3 bases are TGTGCCAGTACCCAAGGGGCCCTAGCGAATGAGCAGTTCTTC. Amino acids: CASTQGALANEQFF.

The V call is TRBV19, the J call TRBJ2-7; the D gene is possibly TRBD1 (9 bases). CDR3 length: 18 residues. The V gene's germline CDR1 is LNHDA and CDR2 SQIVND (reference sequence). Trimming stripped 3 bases from V and 0 bases from J, with 21 bases between. The CDR3 nucleotides are TGTGCCAGTAGTATCCGGGGGGGACAGGGACTGTACTCCTACGAGCAGTACTTC. Its protein is CASSIRGGQGLYSYEQYF.

The rearrangement joins TRBV6-5 to TRBJ2-1, with 13 bases that match TRBD2. Trimming cost V 5 bases and J 8 bases; bases outside gene matches: 6. The CDR3 length is 15 residues. Germline V CDR1 and CDR2: MNHEY, SVGAGI. This CDR3 is CASSRTSGRIDEQFF. CDR3 sequence (DNA): TGTGCCAGCAGTCGGACTAGCGGGAGAATCGATGAGCAGTTCTTC.

The rearrangement uses TRBV19 and TRBJ2-3; D may be TRBD1 (5 bases). Trimming pared 0 bases from V and 1 base from J, leaving 11 bases between. The CDR3 runs 16 residues. Germline-derived CDR1 and CDR2 are LNHDA and SQIVND (reference sequence). CDR3 nucleotide sequence: TGTGCCAGTAGTATAGATCCCTTAGGGGGCACAGATACGCAGTATTTT. Amino acids: CASSIDPLGGTDTQYF.

V usage is TRBV10-3 and J usage is TRBJ2-2; possibly TRBD1 for D (6 bases). Deletions cut 10 bases from V and 4 bases from J, with 13 bases between. Germline assignment: CDR1 ENHRY and CDR2 SYGVKD. The CDR3 has 13 residues. This CDR3 reads CANGPGATGELFF. The CDR3, as DNA: TGTGCCAACGGTCCAGGGGCCACCGGGGAGCTGTTTTTT.

The CDR3 coding sequence is TGTGCCAGTAGTATGGGGGGGGCTAGCGGAGACACAGATACGCAGTATTTT. Protein product: CASSMGGASGDTDTQYF. The chain recombines TRBV19 with TRBJ2-3; possible D gene TRBD2, 7 bases. Trimming pared 3 bases from V and 2 bases from J, leaving 18 bases between. CDR1 and CDR2 (germline): LNHDA, SQIVND (reference sequence). This CDR3 spans 17 amino acids.

This clone was counted a single time. The V and J genes are TRBV11-3 and TRBJ1-1; unclear D gene. Trimming shortened V by 5 bases and J by 1 base, and 20 bases separated the two germline ends. In germline, CDR1 is SGHNT, CDR2 YENEEA. This CDR3 contains 17 residues. The CDR3 bases are TGTGCCAGCAGCCCTAGAGCGGGTGGTACGGGGAACACTGAAGCTTTCTTT. Translating it yields CASSPRAGGTGNTEAFF.

This chain connects TRBV7-8 to TRBJ1-2, with 9 bases that match TRBD1. V lost 5 bases, J lost 7 bases, and 14 bases stayed unmatched. CDR3 size: 16 residues. CDR1 and CDR2 (germline): SGHVS, FQNEAQ. This CDR3 is CASSPAGTGTSRGYTF. The CDR3 nucleotides are TGTGCCAGCAGCCCTGCCGGGACAGGGACATCGCGTGGCTACACCTTC.

The chain recombines TRBV2 with TRBJ2-3, with 9 positions matching TRBD2. The length of the CDR3 is 14 residues. Looked up from germline, CDR1 is SNHLY and CDR2 is FYNNEI. V shed 6 bases, J shed 1 base, and the junction held 2 bases outside the gene matches. The CDR3 reads CASRRTSGTDTQYF. The CDR3 DNA follows: TGTGCCAGCAGGCGGACTAGCGGCACAGATACGCAGTATTTT. The whole variable domain, filled in from reference TRBV2 and TRBJ2-3, reads EPEVTQTPSHQVTQMGQEVILRCVPISNHLYFYWYRQILGQKVEFLVSFYNNEISEKSEIFDDQFSVERPDGSNFTLKIRSTKLEDSAMYFCASRRTSGTDTQYFGPGTRLTVL.

For the CDR3, the DNA is TGTGCCAGTAGTATCGTGAGCAGGGACAATGAGCAGTTCTTC. Encoded protein: CASSIVSRDNEQFF. The rearrangement joins TRBV19 to TRBJ2-1; D might be TRBD1 (5 bases). Trimming left V 3 bases short and J 5 bases short, with 11 bases between. The germline gives CDR1 LNHDA, CDR2 SQIVND (reference sequence). The length of the CDR3 is 14 residues.

This chain joins TRBV7-9 and TRBJ2-7; 8 positions match TRBD1. The CDR3 spans 14 residues. The germline CDR1 and CDR2 sequences are SEHNR and FQNEAQ (reference sequence). The V and J ends lost 5 bases and 1 base, in that order; junction bases with no gene match: 4. CDR3 in amino acids: CASSPRTGSYEQYF. The CDR3 DNA reads TGTGCCAGCAGCCCAAGGACAGGGTCCTACGAGCAGTACTTC.

J is TRBJ2-5 and V is TRBV9, with unresolved D. This CDR3 is 15 amino acids long. The germline V gene has CDR1 SGDLS and CDR2 YYNGEE. V was trimmed by 2 bases and J by 5 bases, leaving 16 bases between them. The CDR3 protein is CASSVGDEWAETQYF. The DNA of the CDR3 is TGTGCCAGCAGCGTCGGCGATGAATGGGCGGAGACCCAGTACTTC.

The DNA of the CDR3 is TGTGCCAGCTCACCACTGACAGGGGCAGCCACCGGGGAGCTGTTTTTT. Its translation is CASSPLTGAATGELFF. V and J are TRBV18 and TRBJ2-2; TRBD1 aligns across 8 bases. V dropped 1 base and J dropped 4; count of bases not matched to a gene: 5. Germline CDR1 is KGHSH and CDR2 is LQKENI. This CDR3 region has 16 residues.

This clone was picked up one time. The rearrangement joins TRBV19 to TRBJ1-5; TRBD1 is a possible D gene (5 bases). CDR1 is LNHDA, CDR2 SQIVND, per germline (reference sequence). The CDR3 loop spans 16 amino acids. Trimming took off 3 bases at V and 1 base at J, with 13 bases between the two ends. Here the CDR3 reads CASSMGPSSSNQPQHF. As DNA, the CDR3 is TGTGCCAGTAGTATGGGGCCGTCGTCCAGCAATCAGCCCCAGCATTTT.

The chain employs TRBV6-5 and TRBJ1-2, with no clear D. With 9 bases removed from V and 0 bases from J, the gap between germline ends came to 8 bases. The CDR3 length is 12 residues. Germline values: CDR1 MNHEY, CDR2 SVGAGI. The CDR3 DNA reads TGTGCCAGGGCGGATACTAACTATGGCTACACCTTC. Protein product: CARADTNYGYTF.

The V call is TRBV19, the J call TRBJ2-2; D might be TRBD1 (6 bases). Germline V gives CDR1 LNHDA, CDR2 SQIVND (reference sequence). Trimming removed 5 bases from V and 7 bases from J, with 8 bases in between. CDR3 length: 12 residues. The CDR3 nucleotides are TGTGCCAGTAGTCAGGGGAACGGGGAGCTGTTTTTT. As protein: CASSQGNGELFF. Drawing the rest from reference TRBV19 and TRBJ2-2, the complete variable domain is DGGITQSPKYLFRKEGQNVTLSCEQNLNHDAMYWYRQDPGQGLRLIYYSQIVNDFQKGDIAEGYSVSREKKESFPLTVTSAQKNPTAFYLCASSQGNGELFFGEGSRLTVL.

The rearrangement links TRBV28 to TRBJ2-1; 7 bases are a match to TRBD2. Trimming took 8 bases from V and 3 from J; bases not matched to a gene: 10. Germline CDR1 and CDR2: MDHEN and SYDVKM. The CDR3 is 15 residues long. CDR3 DNA: TGTGCCAGCGTATTAGCGGGCCTGGACTACAATGAGCAGTTCTTC. Protein product: CASVLAGLDYNEQFF. Using reference TRBV28 and TRBJ2-1 for the parts outside the CDR3, the full variable domain is DVKVTQSSRYLVKRTGEKVFLECVQDMDHENMFWYRQDPGLGLRLIYFSYDVKMKEKGDIPEGYSVSREKKERFSLILESASTNQTSMYLCASVLAGLDYNEQFFGPGTRLTVL.

CDR3 in amino acids: CASSARDRGSNIINEQFF. The DNA of the CDR3 is TGTGCCAGCAGCGCTCGTGACAGGGGCTCCAATATCATCAATGAGCAGTTCTTC. V is TRBV9 and J is TRBJ2-1; 8 positions agree with TRBD1. The CDR3 runs to 18 residues. CDR1 and CDR2 from the germline V gene are SGDLS and YYNGEE. V dropped 3 bases and J dropped 6; count of bases not matched to a gene: 17. Looking up the rest from reference TRBV9 and TRBJ2-1 gives the full variable domain: DSGVTQTPKHLITATGQRVTLRCSPRSGDLSVYWYQQSLDQGLQFLIQYYNGEERAKGNILERFSAQQFPDLHSELNLSSLELGDSALYFCASSARDRGSNIINEQFFGPGTRLTVL.